The source of this T cell receptor (beta chain) is a study of T-cell reconstitution after alpha-beta-depleted transplantation in children. The CDR3 sequence is 13 residues long. CDR1 and CDR2 from the germline V gene are SQVTM and ANQGSEA. V lost 7 bases to trimming and J lost 7 bases; unmatched junction nucleotides: 11. Unique molecular identifiers were used in preparing the TCRbeta library. A single record per CDR3 protein comes from TCRdb applying MiXCR to the PCR reads. The repertoire holds 450,000 to 500,000 distinct CDR3 sequences, around an eighth seen once, with roughly 5.4% in the top ten. This clonotype was detected ten times or more.

This receptor was obtained from a human donor who donated a stem cell graft to a child with combined immunodeficiency. This specimen consisted of PBMCs from the stem cell graft donor, obtained from the stem cell graft. The chain has TRBV29-1 and TRBJ2-7; 9 nucleotides match TRBD1. The CDR3 sequence: CSASGQGGREQYF. The CDR3 nucleotides read TGCAGCGCCTCGGGACAGGGTGGGCGTGAGCAGTACTTC.